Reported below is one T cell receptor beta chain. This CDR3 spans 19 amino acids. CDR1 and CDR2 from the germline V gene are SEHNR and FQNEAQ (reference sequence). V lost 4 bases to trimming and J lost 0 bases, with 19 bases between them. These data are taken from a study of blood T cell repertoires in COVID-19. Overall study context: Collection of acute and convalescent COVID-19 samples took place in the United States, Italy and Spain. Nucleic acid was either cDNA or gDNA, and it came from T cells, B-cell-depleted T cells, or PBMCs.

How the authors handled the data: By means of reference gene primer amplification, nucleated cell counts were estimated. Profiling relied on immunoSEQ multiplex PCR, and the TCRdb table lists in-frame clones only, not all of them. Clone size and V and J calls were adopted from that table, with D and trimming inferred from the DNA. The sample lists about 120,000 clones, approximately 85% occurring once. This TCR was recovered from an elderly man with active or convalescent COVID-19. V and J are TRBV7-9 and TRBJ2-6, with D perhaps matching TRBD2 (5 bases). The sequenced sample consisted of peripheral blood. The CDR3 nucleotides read TGTGCCAGCAGCTCGGGTCTAGCAGCCTCCTTCTCTGGGGCCAACGTCCTGACTTTC. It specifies CASSSGLAASFSGANVLTF.